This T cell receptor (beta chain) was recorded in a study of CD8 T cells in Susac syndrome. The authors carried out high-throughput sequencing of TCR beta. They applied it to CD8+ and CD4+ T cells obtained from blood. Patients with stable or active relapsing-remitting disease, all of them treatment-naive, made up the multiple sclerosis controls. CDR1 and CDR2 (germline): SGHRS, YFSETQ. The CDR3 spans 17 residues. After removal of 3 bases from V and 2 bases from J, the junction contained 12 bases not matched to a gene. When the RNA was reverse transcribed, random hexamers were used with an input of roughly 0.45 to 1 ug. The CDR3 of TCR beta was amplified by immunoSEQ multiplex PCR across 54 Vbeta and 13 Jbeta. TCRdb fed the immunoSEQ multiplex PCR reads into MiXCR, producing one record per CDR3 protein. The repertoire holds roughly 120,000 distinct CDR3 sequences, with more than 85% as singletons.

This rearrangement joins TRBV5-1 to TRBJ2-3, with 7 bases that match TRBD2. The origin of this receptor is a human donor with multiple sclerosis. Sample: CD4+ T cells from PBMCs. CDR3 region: CASSWGLLNINTDTQYF. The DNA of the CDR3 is TGCGCCAGCAGCTGGGGACTACTCAATATTAACACAGATACGCAGTATTTT. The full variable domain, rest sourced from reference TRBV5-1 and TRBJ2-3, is KAGVTQTPRYLIKTRGQQVTLSCSPISGHRSVSWYQQTPGQGLQFLFEYFSETQRNKGNFPGRFSGRQFSNSRSEMNVSTLELGDSALYLCASSWGLLNINTDTQYFGPGTRLTVL.